This T cell receptor (beta chain) was recorded in a study of T cell repertoires in cytomegalovirus infection. At the level of the study: Carrying CMV and the relevant HLA type showed in public TCR beta signatures. Study-wide results and limits: It was HLA-C-restricted CMV-specific TCR beta clonotypes that dominated the response ex vivo. Cumulative frequency of public TCR beta families picked out carriers of CMV plus the relevant HLA.

This clonotype appeared many times. Its antigen is still unknown. TCRdb re-derived calls from the reads in MiXCR, one entry per CDR3 protein. Of about 140,000 distinct CDR3 sequences listed, approximately 5.9% are singletons. Germline V gene data show CDR1 as MDHEN and CDR2 as SYDVKM. V dropped 6 bases and J dropped 11; count of bases not matched to a gene: 9. The CDR3 has 12 residues. The material sequenced was PBMCs. The sequence was obtained from a human donor in good health (CMV status not recorded). Some clones in this sample may be carry-over from other donors' samples. This chain links TRBV28 with TRBJ1-1, with 7 bases identical to TRBD1. CDR3 nucleotide sequence: TGTGCCAGCAGCCCGCGAACAGGGGTCGCTTTCTTT. Translation: CASSPRTGVAFF.